These 24 T cell receptor beta chains were sequenced from one sample in a study of graft-versus-host responses after intestinal transplantation. Profiled with immunoSEQ multiplex PCR; TCRdb holds only in-frame clones, not every one. The sample has around 40,000 clones; 80% to 85% are singletons. The sequenced sample was PBMCs, obtained 1070 days after transplant. The receptors were sampled from a human patient who received an intestinal transplant, so some T cells may come from the graft donor.

This clone was counted between two and nine times. The genes are TRBV6-4 and TRBJ2-3; 8 bases are shared with TRBD2. Per germline, CDR1 MRHNA and CDR2 SNTAGT. CDR3 length equals 15 residues. V shed 2 bases and J 2 bases; nucleotides not matched to a gene: 3. The CDR3 DNA reads as TGTGCCAGCAGTGACGCCGGGGGGGCCACAGATACGCAGTATTTT. It codes for CASSDAGGATDTQYF.

This clone has a handful of counts. The chain joins TRBV28 to TRBJ2-7; D gene unclear. CDR3 length equals 11 residues. Germline V CDR1 and CDR2: MDHEN, SYDVKM. The germline V and J ends were trimmed by 6 bases and 4 bases, with 7 bases remaining between them. CDR3 sequence: CASSLLYEQYF. The CDR3 DNA is TGTGCCAGCAGCTTGTTATACGAGCAGTACTTC. The full variable domain, with the rest looked up from reference TRBV28 and TRBJ2-7, is DVKVTQSSRYLVKRTGEKVFLECVQDMDHENMFWYRQDPGLGLRLIYFSYDVKMKEKGDIPEGYSVSREKKERFSLILESASTNQTSMYLCASSLLYEQYFGPGTRLTVT.

The chain employs TRBV28 and TRBJ2-7, with D uncertain. The CDR3 sequence is 12 residues long. The germline V gene has CDR1 MDHEN and CDR2 SYDVKM. Trimming shortened V by 5 bases and J by 7 bases, and 12 bases separated the two germline ends. CDR3 sequence reads: CASSPPNREQYF. The CDR3 region has the DNA TGTGCCAGCAGTCCCCCTAATAGGGAGCAGTACTTC. Filled out from reference TRBV28 and TRBJ2-7, the complete variable domain reads DVKVTQSSRYLVKRTGEKVFLECVQDMDHENMFWYRQDPGLGLRLIYFSYDVKMKEKGDIPEGYSVSREKKERFSLILESASTNQTSMYLCASSPPNREQYFGPGTRLTVT.

Remarks on this clone: The same CDR3 also results from other DNA sequences found in this sample. The chain has TRBV15 and TRBJ1-1; maybe TRBD1 (6 bases). The CDR3 consists of 13 residues. Germline CDR1 and CDR2: LNHNV and YYDKDF (reference sequence). V lost 3 bases, J lost 1 base, and 6 bases lay in between. CDR3 amino acids: CATSRTGNTEAFF. CDR3 nucleotides: TGTGCCACCAGCAGGACAGGGAACACTGAAGCTTTCTTT. The full variable domain, its missing parts supplied by reference TRBV15 and TRBJ1-1, is DAMVIQNPRYQVTQFGKPVTLSCSQTLNHNVMYWYQQKSSQAPKLLFHYYDKDFNNEADTPDNFQSRRPNTSFCFLDIRSPGLGDTAMYLCATSRTGNTEAFFGQGTRLTVV.

This chain uses TRBV5-1 with TRBJ1-4; D gene uncertain. CDR3 length: 14 residues. Germline V gene data show CDR1 as SGHRS and CDR2 as YFSETQ. V lost 2 bases and J lost 4, with 9 bases in between. The CDR3 bases are TGCGCCAGCAGCTTAGGTGGTTTTAATGAAAAACTGTTTTTT. Translated: CASSLGGFNEKLFF.

V is TRBV7-9 and J is TRBJ1-2; 12 bases match TRBD1. Germline trimming cut 5 bases from V and 4 bases from J; bases unmatched to any gene: 14. The CDR3 is 18 residues long. CDR1 is SEHNR, CDR2 FQNEAQ, per germline (reference sequence). For the CDR3, the DNA is TGTGCCAGCAGCGGCGCCGGGACAGGGGGCGCTGAGGCCTATGGCTACACCTTC. Translating gives CASSGAGTGGAEAYGYTF.

V is TRBV27 and J is TRBJ1-2; 7 bases fit TRBD1. After removal of 5 bases from V and 14 bases from J, the junction contained 14 bases not matched to a gene. The germline CDR1 and CDR2 sequences are MNHEY and SMNVEV (reference sequence). The CDR3 length is 13 residues. CDR3 region: CASSPRQGRATTF. CDR3 sequence (DNA): TGTGCCAGCAGTCCACGACAGGGTAGGGCTACAACCTTC.

The rearrangement joins TRBV27 to TRBJ2-7; 9 nucleotides align to TRBD1. V shed 5 bases and J 1 base; nucleotides not matched to a gene: 6. Germline CDR1 reads MNHEY; CDR2 reads SMNVEV (reference sequence). This CDR3 is 15 amino acids long. The CDR3 region has the DNA TGTGCCAGCAGTCCGACAGGGGGTCCTTCCTACGAGCAGTACTTC. Amino acids: CASSPTGGPSYEQYF.

This clone was observed a single time. The CDR3 protein is CASSRTGPGELFF. The CDR3 DNA follows: TGTGCCAGCAGCAGGACAGGCCCCGGGGAGCTGTTTTTT. J is TRBJ2-2 and V is TRBV2; 7 bases line up with TRBD1. From germline, CDR1 is SNHLY and CDR2 FYNNEI. The V gene end was trimmed by 6 bases and the J gene end by 6 bases; junction bases not matched to a gene: 4. The CDR3 totals 13 residues.

The chain couples TRBV5-1 to TRBJ2-2; 8 positions agree with TRBD2. With V trimmed by 3 bases and J by 7 bases, 5 bases remained unmatched. The V gene's germline CDR1 is SGHRS and CDR2 YFSETQ. The CDR3 contains 14 residues. This CDR3 reads CASSSGLAHGELFF. In nucleotides, the CDR3 is TGCGCCAGCAGCTCCGGACTAGCCCACGGGGAGCTGTTTTTT.

The chain uses TRBV7-2 and TRBJ2-7, with a weak D call TRBD1 (6 bases). The germline V gene has CDR1 SGHTA and CDR2 FQGNSA. This CDR3 contains 13 residues. Trimming took 6 bases from V and 6 from J, leaving 15 bases between them. The CDR3 DNA sequence: TGTGCCAGCAGACCGTGGACAGCCCTCGAGCAGTACTTC. This gives the protein CASRPWTALEQYF.

The V call is TRBV4-1, the J call TRBJ1-3; D ambiguous. From germline, CDR1 is MGHRA and CDR2 YSYEKL. The CDR3 consists of 12 residues. Trimming left V 1 base short and J 4 bases short, with 2 bases between. The CDR3 bases are TGCGCCAGCAGCCAAGCCGGAAACACCATATATTTT. This translates into CASSQAGNTIYF.

The genes are TRBV2 and TRBJ1-5, with TRBD1 identical over 8 bases. The trim removed 4 bases at V and 5 bases at J, leaving 1 base unmatched. The CDR3 totals 13 residues. Looked up from germline, CDR1 is SNHLY and CDR2 is FYNNEI. This chain's CDR3 is CASSVDRDQPQHF. DNA for the CDR3: TGTGCCAGCAGTGTGGACAGGGATCAGCCCCAGCATTTT.

This rearrangement joins TRBV7-2 to TRBJ2-2; 11 bases are a match to TRBD2. The CDR3 totals 16 residues. Germline V lookup: CDR1 SGHTA, CDR2 FQGNSA. The V segment lost 6 bases and the J segment 6 bases; nucleotides outside the gene matches: 9. The CDR3 reads CASRSDSGRASGELFF. CDR3 nucleotides: TGTGCCAGCAGATCTGATAGCGGGAGGGCCTCCGGGGAGCTGTTTTTT.

The chain is built from TRBV5-4 and TRBJ2-1; TRBD2 aligns across 7 bases. Germline CDR1 is SGHNT and CDR2 is YYREEE (reference sequence). CDR3 length: 17 residues. With 4 bases clipped from V and 0 bases from J, the junction kept 10 bases outside the gene matches. For the CDR3, the DNA is TGTGCCAGCAGCCCTCGGTGGGGGGGATCCTCCTACAATGAGCAGTTCTTC. Translation gives CASSPRWGGSSYNEQFF.

This chain uses TRBV28 with TRBJ1-4; weak D call: TRBD1 (5 bases). The germline V gene encodes CDR1 MDHEN and CDR2 SYDVKM. The CDR3 loop spans 19 amino acids. With 5 bases removed from V and 2 bases from J, the gap between germline ends came to 24 bases. CDR3: CASSLNPGTSSDTNEKLFF. For the CDR3, the DNA is TGTGCCAGCAGTCTAAACCCCGGGACGTCAAGCGACACTAATGAAAAACTGTTTTTT. Drawing the rest from reference TRBV28 and TRBJ1-4, the complete variable domain is DVKVTQSSRYLVKRTGEKVFLECVQDMDHENMFWYRQDPGLGLRLIYFSYDVKMKEKGDIPEGYSVSREKKERFSLILESASTNQTSMYLCASSLNPGTSSDTNEKLFFGSGTQLSVL.

This chain uses TRBV6-4 with TRBJ2-2; D is undetermined. The V gene's germline CDR1 is MRHNA and CDR2 SNTAGT. The CDR3 contains 14 residues. V gave up 6 bases and J gave up 6 bases, with 14 bases separating them. CDR3 DNA sequence: TGTGCCAGCAGACTGGACCCGGCGGCCGGGGAGCTGTTTTTT. This encodes CASRLDPAAGELFF.

The chain uses TRBV15 and TRBJ2-3; 7 bases map to TRBD1. V trimming: 0 bases; J trimming: 2 bases; junction bases outside the gene matches: 14. CDR1 is LNHNV and CDR2 is YYDKDF in the germline V gene (reference sequence). CDR3 size: 19 residues. The CDR3 here is CATSRDRKSNRGTTDTQYF. CDR3 DNA sequence: TGTGCCACCAGCAGAGACCGAAAATCGAACAGGGGAACCACAGATACGCAGTATTTT.

This sequence joins TRBV14 and TRBJ2-7, with 10 positions matching TRBD1. Looked up from germline, CDR1 is SGHDN and CDR2 is FVKESK. This CDR3 contains 16 residues. V was clipped by 0 bases and J by 3 bases; unmatched bases: 5. The CDR3 loop is CASSQEGGQGVYEQYF. CDR3 coding DNA: TGTGCCAGCAGCCAAGAGGGAGGACAGGGGGTCTACGAGCAGTACTTC. The whole variable domain, remainder taken from reference TRBV14 and TRBJ2-7, is EAGVTQFPSHSVIEKGQTVTLRCDPISGHDNLYWYRRVMGKEIKFLLHFVKESKQDESGMPNNRFLAERTGGTYSTLKVQPAELEDSGVYFCASSQEGGQGVYEQYFGPGTRLTVT.

V is TRBV5-1 and J is TRBJ2-1, with TRBD2 matching over 7 bases. Germline values: CDR1 SGHRS, CDR2 YFSETQ. The CDR3 extends over 17 amino acids. The junction had 18 bases not matched to a gene; V was cut back by 7 bases and J by 5 bases. Here the CDR3 reads CASSPLRKLAPDNEQFF. The DNA for the CDR3 is TGCGCCAGCTCCCCTCTACGAAAACTAGCGCCAGACAATGAGCAGTTCTTC. Full variable domain (missing parts from reference TRBV5-1 and TRBJ2-1): KAGVTQTPRYLIKTRGQQVTLSCSPISGHRSVSWYQQTPGQGLQFLFEYFSETQRNKGNFPGRFSGRQFSNSRSEMNVSTLELGDSALYLCASSPLRKLAPDNEQFFGPGTRLTVL.

The chain joins TRBV11-2 to TRBJ2-1; unclear D gene. Trimming cost V 4 bases and J 3 bases, with 10 bases left between them. The CDR3 has 14 residues. CDR1 SGHAT and CDR2 FQNNGV come from the germline V gene. Here the CDR3 reads CASSSLKGYNEQFF. Written as DNA, the CDR3 is TGTGCCAGCAGCTCCCTTAAGGGCTACAATGAGCAGTTCTTC.

The chain carries TRBV7-9 and TRBJ2-5; a weak D match, TRBD1 (7 bases). The DNA end is a closer match to TRBJ2-7, so the J assignment may be wrong. Germline V gene lookup returns CDR1 SEHNR and CDR2 FQNEAQ (reference sequence). CDR3 length equals 13 residues. This chain's CDR3 is CASSPGGGYEQYF. CDR3 sequence (DNA): TGTGCCAGCAGCCCAGGGGGAGGCTACGAGCAGTACTTC.

The chain recombines TRBV10-3 with TRBJ2-7; 9 nucleotides match TRBD1. The CDR3 has 14 amino acids. The germline V gene encodes CDR1 ENHRY and CDR2 SYGVKD. Trimming at V came to 7 bases and at J to 3 bases, leaving 7 bases not matched to a gene. The CDR3 bases are TGTGCCATCATGCCTGGGACAGGGAACTACGAGCAGTACTTC. Translated, it gives CAIMPGTGNYEQYF.

This sequence joins TRBV7-2 and TRBJ2-1, with 12 positions matching TRBD2. J gave up 2 bases and V 5 bases, and 4 bases lay outside the gene matches. Germline V gene sequence: CDR1 SGHTA, CDR2 FQGNSA. The CDR3 is made up of 16 amino acids. The CDR3 is CASSARLAGAYNEQFF. DNA for the CDR3: TGTGCCAGCAGCGCCAGACTAGCGGGGGCCTACAATGAGCAGTTCTTC.